The 6 T cell receptor beta chains below all came from one sample that was sequenced in a study of T cell changes during pregnancy in multiple sclerosis. The protocol was immunoSEQ multiplex PCR, while the TCRdb copy is restricted to in-frame clones and leaves out a portion. The repertoire holds 15,000 or so clones, with roughly 84% as singletons. This material consisted of CD8+ T cells from peripheral blood mononuclear cells, taken in the third trimester of pregnancy. The origin of the receptors is a female donor in good health, enrolled as a control in a pregnancy study.

This clone occurred a few times. The chain links TRBV6-5 to TRBJ1-5, with TRBD1 identical over 7 bases. The CDR3 contains 13 residues. V lost 5 bases to trimming and J lost 9 bases; unmatched junction nucleotides: 7. CDR1 and CDR2 (germline): MNHEY, SVGAGI. CDR3: CASSSTGDWPQHF. CDR3 DNA sequence: TGTGCCAGCAGTAGTACAGGGGACTGGCCCCAGCATTTT.

This clone appeared once. J is TRBJ2-7 and V is TRBV16; 10 nucleotides line up with TRBD2. CDR3 length: 13 amino acids. V trimming: 7 bases; J trimming: 9 bases; junction bases outside the gene matches: 9. Germline V gene data show CDR1 as KGHSY and CDR2 as FQNENV. In DNA, the CDR3 is TGTGCCAGCAAGCCACTAGCGGGGCCCACGCAGTACTTC. This translates into CASKPLAGPTQYF.

The V gene is TRBV7-2, the J gene TRBJ2-7, with a possible D match to TRBD2 (5 bases). V shed 3 bases and J shed 4 bases, with 13 bases lying between them. The germline CDR1 and CDR2 sequences are SGHTA and FQGNSA. The CDR3 length is 14 residues. The DNA of the CDR3 is TGTGCCAGCAGCTTCCCCAGCGGTGGGTACGAGCAGTACTTC. Translated: CASSFPSGGYEQYF. Full variable domain (outside the CDR3, taken from reference TRBV7-2 and TRBJ2-7): GAGVSQSPSNKVTEKGKDVELRCDPISGHTALYWYRQSLGQGLEFLIYFQGNSAPDKSGLPSDRFSAERTGGSVSTLTIQRTQQEDSAVYLCASSFPSGGYEQYFGPGTRLTVT.

The chain links TRBV5-6 to TRBJ2-7, with a possible D match to TRBD1 (5 bases). V was clipped by 0 bases and J by 0 bases, with 7 bases between them. CDR1 is SGHDT, CDR2 YYEEEE, per germline. The CDR3 has 14 residues. This chain's CDR3 is CASSLGRASYEQYF. The CDR3, as DNA: TGTGCCAGCAGCTTGGGCAGGGCCTCCTACGAGCAGTACTTC.

The chain's CDR3 is CASKGLRSGGVNTEAFF. CDR3 DNA sequence: TGTGCCAGTAAGGGCTTGCGTTCTGGCGGGGTGAACACTGAAGCTTTCTTT. This sequence joins TRBV19 and TRBJ1-1; D is uncertain. Trimming cost V 7 bases and J 0 bases, with 21 bases left between them. CDR1 is LNHDA, CDR2 SQIVND, per germline (reference sequence). This CDR3 comprises 17 residues. Drawing the rest from reference TRBV19 and TRBJ1-1, the complete variable domain is DGGITQSPKYLFRKEGQNVTLSCEQNLNHDAMYWYRQDPGQGLRLIYYSQIVNDFQKGDIAEGYSVSREKKESFPLTVTSAQKNPTAFYLCASKGLRSGGVNTEAFFGQGTRLTVV.

This clone is categorized as hyperexpanded (1% or more). The chain joins TRBV18 to TRBJ1-2; 8 positions agree with TRBD1. The CDR3 is 14 residues long. J lost 7 bases, V lost 4 bases, and 8 bases had no gene match. Germline loops: CDR1 KGHSH, CDR2 LQKENI. The DNA for the CDR3 is TGTGCCAGCTCACGCGGCAGGGGGCTCGGTGGCTACACCTTC. It translates to CASSRGRGLGGYTF.